What follows describes a single TCR beta chain. Its antigen is not known. The sample belongs to a study of monozygotic twins with inflammatory bowel disease. Each TCR library used roughly 4,000 ng of total RNA. Researchers generated cDNA in eight separate reactions per sample. TCRdb reprocessed the 5' RACE reads and reports one entry per CDR3 protein, with no DNA. The sample data list approximately 390,000 distinct CDR3 sequences. CDR1 and CDR2 from the germline V gene are GTSNPN and SVGIG (reference sequence). CDR3 length: 15 residues. Broader study findings: Twin pairs that were concordant did not differ from discordant pairs in repertoire similarity, possibly from limited power. Relative to healthy twins, IBD patients had fewer clonotypes in common with others, a gap that was especially apparent with disease activity.

This rearrangement joins TRBV30 to TRBJ2-7; TCRdb's D call of TRBD1 is untestable without DNA. Sequences were obtained from blood. This clonotype originated in a human donor with ulcerative colitis or Crohn's disease, or a healthy co-twin of an affected twin (not recorded which). The CDR3: CAWRWRDRHSYEQYF.